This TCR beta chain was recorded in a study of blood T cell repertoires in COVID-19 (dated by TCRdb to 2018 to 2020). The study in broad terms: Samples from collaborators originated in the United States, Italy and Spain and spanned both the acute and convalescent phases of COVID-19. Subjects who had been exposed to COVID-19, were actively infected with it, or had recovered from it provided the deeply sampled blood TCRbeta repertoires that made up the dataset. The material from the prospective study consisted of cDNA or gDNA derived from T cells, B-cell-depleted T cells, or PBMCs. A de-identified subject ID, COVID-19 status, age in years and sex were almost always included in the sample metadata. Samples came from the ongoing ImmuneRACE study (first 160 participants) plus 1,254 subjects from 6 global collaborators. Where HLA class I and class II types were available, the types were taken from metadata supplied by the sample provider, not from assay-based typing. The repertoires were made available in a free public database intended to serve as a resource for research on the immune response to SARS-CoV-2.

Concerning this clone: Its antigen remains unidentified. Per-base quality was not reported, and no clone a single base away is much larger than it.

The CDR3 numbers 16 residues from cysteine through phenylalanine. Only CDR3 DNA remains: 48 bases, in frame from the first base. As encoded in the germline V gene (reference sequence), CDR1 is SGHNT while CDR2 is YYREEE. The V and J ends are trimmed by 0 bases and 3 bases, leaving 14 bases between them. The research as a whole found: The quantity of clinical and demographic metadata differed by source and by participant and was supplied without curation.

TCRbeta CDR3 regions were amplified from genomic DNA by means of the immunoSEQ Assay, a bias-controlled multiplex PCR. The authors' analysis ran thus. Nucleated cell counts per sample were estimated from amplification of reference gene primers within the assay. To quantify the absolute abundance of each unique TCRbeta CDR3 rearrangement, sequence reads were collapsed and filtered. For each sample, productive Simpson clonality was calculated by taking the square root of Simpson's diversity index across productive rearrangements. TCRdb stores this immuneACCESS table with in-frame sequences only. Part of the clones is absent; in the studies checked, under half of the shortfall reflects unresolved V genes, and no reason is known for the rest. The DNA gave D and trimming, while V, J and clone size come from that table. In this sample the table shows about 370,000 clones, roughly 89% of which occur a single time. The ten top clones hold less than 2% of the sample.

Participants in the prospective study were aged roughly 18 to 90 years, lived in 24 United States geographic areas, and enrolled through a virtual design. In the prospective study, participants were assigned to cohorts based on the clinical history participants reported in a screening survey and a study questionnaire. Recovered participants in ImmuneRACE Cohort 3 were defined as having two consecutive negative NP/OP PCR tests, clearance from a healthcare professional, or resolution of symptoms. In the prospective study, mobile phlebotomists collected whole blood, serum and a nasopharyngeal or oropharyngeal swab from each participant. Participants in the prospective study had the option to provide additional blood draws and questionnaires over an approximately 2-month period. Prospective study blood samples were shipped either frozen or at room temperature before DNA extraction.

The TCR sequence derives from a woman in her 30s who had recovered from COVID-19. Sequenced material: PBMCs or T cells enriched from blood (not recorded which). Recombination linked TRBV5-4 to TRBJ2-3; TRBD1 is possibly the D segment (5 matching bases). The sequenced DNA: TGTGCCAGCAGCTTGGGGCTCAGCAGGGAAACAGATACGCAGTATTTT. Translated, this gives CASSLGLSRETDTQYF.